The rows below give T cell receptor beta chains drawn from one sample of a study of cytomegalovirus exposure and HLA in healthy donors. Assay: immunoSEQ multiplex PCR; the TCRdb copy retains only in-frame clones and omits some. The table lists approximately 200,000 clones, over 75% of them singletons. The sequenced material came from PBMCs. These receptors all stem from a human donor in good health. Both conserved end residues are part of each CDR3. Each record gives: clone size, V gene, J gene, D gene, CDR3 protein, CDR3 DNA. The D gene is left open where the match is weak. Only some rows state a clone size, as once, few, many or a class for expanded clones.

-	TRBV29-1	TRBJ2-3	TRBD2	CSVEGLAGGLETTDTQYF	TGCAGCGTTGAGGGTCTAGCGGGAGGCCTAGAAACAACAGATACGCAGTATTTT
-	TRBV5-1	TRBJ1-1	-	CASSPGGGSTEAFF	TGCGCCAGCAGCCCTGGGGGGGGGTCGACTGAAGCTTTCTTT
-	TRBV4-1	TRBJ2-7	TRBD1	CASSLGQGISYEQYF	TGCGCCAGCAGCCTCGGACAGGGGATATCCTACGAGCAGTACTTC
-	TRBV11-2	TRBJ2-7	-	CASSLDSGGSHYYEQYF	TGTGCCAGCAGCTTAGATAGTGGCGGATCCCACTACTACGAGCAGTACTTC
-	TRBV29-1	TRBJ2-1	-	CSAQGSGYNEQFF	TGCAGCGCGCAGGGGTCTGGATACAATGAGCAGTTCTTC
-	TRBV18	TRBJ1-1	TRBD1	CASSSILGQGWTEAFF	TGTGCCAGCTCATCGATCCTCGGACAGGGGTGGACTGAAGCTTTCTTT
few	TRBV4-1	TRBJ1-2	-	CASSQDRGGVGYGYTF	TGCGCCAGCAGCCAAGACCGAGGGGGGGTGGGCTATGGCTACACCTTC
-	TRBV19	TRBJ2-1	-	CASSISGSRGNEQFF	TGTGCCAGTAGTATATCCGGGAGTAGGGGCAATGAGCAGTTCTTC
-	TRBV6-1	TRBJ2-7	-	CANPIQGFPYDEQYF	TGTGCCAACCCCATACAGGGATTTCCCTACGACGAGCAGTACTTC
-	TRBV14	TRBJ1-1	-	CASSPKGYINTEAFF	TGTGCCAGCAGCCCCAAGGGGTACATTAACACTGAAGCTTTCTTT